The 13 T cell receptor beta chains below all came from one sample that was sequenced in a study of T cell clonality in common variable immunodeficiency. Study-wide results and limits: Reportedly, TCR beta sequences from common variable immunodeficiency showed fewer deletions and N-nucleotide insertions.

Their specific antigens are unknown. Generated by immunoSEQ multiplex PCR, the TCRdb table keeps only in-frame clones and is missing some. Reported are around 30,000 clones, none seen only once; the ten largest carry about 29%. Specimen: peripheral blood mononuclear cells. The receptor set was obtained from a human donor with common variable immunodeficiency.

For this clone: Read data end 3 residues before the CDR3 end; the end is taken from the germline J gene. The gene calls are TRBV6-1 and TRBJ1-5; D gene unclear. The germline V and J ends were trimmed by 1 base and 4 bases, with 5 bases remaining between them. The CDR3 contains 13 residues. Germline loops: CDR1 MNHNS, CDR2 SASEGT. The part of the CDR3 DNA that was read is TGTGCCAGCAGTGAAGTAGGGAATCAGCCC. Translated, it gives CASSEVGNQP. The entire CDR3 is CASSEVGNQPQHF.

As regards this clone: Read sequence stops 3 residues before the CDR3 end, and the germline J gene provides the missing end. The chain links TRBV7-2 to TRBJ1-3, with TRBD1 as a possible D gene (5 bases). The germline CDR1 and CDR2 sequences are SGHTA and FQGNSA. V was clipped by 5 bases and J by 0 bases, with 11 bases between them. CDR3 length: 15 residues. CDR3: CASSTDSTSGNTIYF. The part of the CDR3 DNA that was read is TGTGCCAGCAGCACTGACAGTACCTCTGGAAACACC.

Only a few counts were recorded for this clone. The missing CDR3 end, 3 residues past where the read stops, is filled in from the germline J gene. V and J are TRBV7-2 and TRBJ1-1; no definite D call. CDR3 length: 14 amino acids. Trimming removed 2 bases at V and 2 bases at J, with 9 bases between. CDR1 is SGHTA and CDR2 is FQGNSA in the germline V gene. Here the CDR3 reads CASSLSVDNTEAFF. CDR3 DNA, as far as it was read: TGTGCCAGCAGCTTATCGGTTGATAACACTGAA.

For this clone: Read data end 3 residues before the CDR3 end; the end is taken from the germline J gene. The chain joins TRBV29-1 to TRBJ2-7; TRBD2 matches at 11 bases. Germline V gives CDR1 SQVTM, CDR2 ANQGSEA. J was trimmed by 0 bases and V by 5 bases; bases with no gene match: 6. The CDR3 is 15 amino acids. CDR3 DNA, as far as it was read: TGCAGCGTTTCCGGGACTAGCGGAGACTCCTACGAG. Its protein is CSVSGTSGDSYE. The whole CDR3 protein is CSVSGTSGDSYEQYF.

Comment on this clone: The CDR3 end falls 3 residues outside the read, so it is completed with the germline J gene. The chain is built from TRBV30 and TRBJ2-6; 7 nucleotides agree with TRBD2. V lost 0 bases and J lost 3; bases outside the gene matches: 2. The CDR3 runs 15 residues. Per germline, CDR1 GTSNPN and CDR2 SVGIG (reference sequence). The CDR3 spells CAWSVGGFGANVLTF. CDR3 DNA (partial): TGTGCCTGGAGTGTGGGGGGGTTTGGGGCCAACGTC.

To note about this clone: The read ends 3 residues shy of where the CDR3 ends; the end is completed using the germline J gene. This rearrangement joins TRBV5-1 to TRBJ2-7, with a weak D call TRBD1 (6 bases). Germline V gene data show CDR1 as SGHRS and CDR2 as YFSETQ. The length of the CDR3 is 15 residues. Trimming pared 1 base from V and 2 bases from J, leaving 13 bases between. The chain's CDR3 is CASSLTQGNTYEQYF. CDR3 DNA (partial): TGCGCCAGCAGCTTGACACAGGGTAATACCTACGAG. Together with reference TRBV5-1 and TRBJ2-7, the CDR3 gives the full variable domain: KAGVTQTPRYLIKTRGQQVTLSCSPISGHRSVSWYQQTPGQGLQFLFEYFSETQRNKGNFPGRFSGRQFSNSRSEMNVSTLELGDSALYLCASSLTQGNTYEQYFGPGTRLTVT.

This clone was picked up many times. With the read ending 3 residues before the CDR3 end, the germline J gene is used to fill in that end. The genes are TRBV5-4 and TRBJ1-2, with 8 bases fitting TRBD1. The germline V gene has CDR1 SGHNT and CDR2 YYREEE (reference sequence). With 4 bases clipped from V and 4 bases from J, the junction kept 6 bases outside the gene matches. CDR3 length: 14 amino acids. The part of the CDR3 DNA that was read is TGTGCCAGCAGCCCTAGGACAGGGAGCTATGGC. Translating gives CASSPRTGSYG. The entire CDR3 sequence reads CASSPRTGSYGYTF.

This clone came up many times. The read comes to an end 3 residues before the CDR3 does, leaving the germline J gene to fill in the end. The V gene is TRBV5-4, the J gene TRBJ2-5; maybe TRBD2 (5 bases). The CDR3 has 16 amino acids. Germline CDR1 SGHNT, CDR2 YYREEE (reference sequence). Trimming cost V 1 base and J 1 base, with 14 bases left between them. CDR3 residues: CASSLYERIVQETQYF. CDR3 bases read: TGTGCCAGCAGCTTGTACGAGCGGATAGTCCAAGAGACC.

This clone turned up a few times. The CDR3 extends 3 residues past the end of the read, so its final part is completed from the germline J gene. The chain has TRBV7-8 and TRBJ2-1; 8 positions agree with TRBD2. Germline V gene lookup returns CDR1 SGHVS and CDR2 FQNEAQ. The CDR3 runs 15 residues. V dropped 5 bases and J dropped 9; count of bases not matched to a gene: 12. The CDR3 sequence: CASSPGGRGFGEQFF. The covered CDR3 bases are TGTGCCAGCAGCCCGGGAGGGAGGGGTTTCGGTGAG.

This clone showed up just a few times. The read ends 3 residues before the CDR3 terminus; that terminus is restored from the germline J gene. V is TRBV19 and J is TRBJ2-1, with 9 bases fitting TRBD1. CDR1 and CDR2 (germline): LNHDA, SQIVND (reference sequence). V lost 7 bases and J lost 3; bases outside the gene matches: 1. The CDR3 consists of 13 residues. The CDR3 protein is CASTGQGYNEQFF. The sequenced part of the CDR3 DNA is TGTGCCAGTACGGGACAGGGCTACAATGAG.

Regarding this clone: The missing CDR3 end, 3 residues past where the read stops, is filled in from the germline J gene. The chain carries TRBV7-9 and TRBJ1-2; TRBD1 is a possible D gene (5 bases). Germline loops: CDR1 SEHNR, CDR2 FQNEAQ (reference sequence). This CDR3 is built from 12 residues. The germline V and J ends were trimmed by 4 bases and 7 bases, with 10 bases remaining between them. The CDR3 bases that were read are TGTGCCAGCAGCTGGGGGACTGGTGGC. It translates to CASSWGTGG. The full CDR3 is CASSWGTGGYTF. The whole variable domain, remainder taken from reference TRBV7-9 and TRBJ1-2, is DTGVSQNPRHKITKRGQNVTFRCDPISEHNRLYWYRQTLGQGPEFLTYFQNEAQLEKSRLLSDRFSAERPKGSFSTLEIQRTEQGDSAMYLCASSWGTGGYTFGSGTRLTVV.

At least ten counts were recorded for this clone. The sequence runs out 3 residues before the end of the CDR3; the remainder is reconstructed from the germline J gene. J is TRBJ2-5 and V is TRBV19; 7 nucleotides match TRBD2. CDR1 is LNHDA, CDR2 SQIVND, per germline (reference sequence). The CDR3 is 14 residues long. Losses at the gene ends were 5 bases for V and 5 bases for J; bases not matched to a gene: 8. The part of the CDR3 DNA that was read is TGTGCCAGTAGTCCTGGACTAGGGGCGGAGACC. It encodes CASSPGLGAET. The entire CDR3 reads CASSPGLGAETQYF.

This clone was counted many times. CDR3 bases read: TGCGCCAGCAGCTCGGGACTAGCGGGAACGATCGTATACGAG. Encoded protein: CASSSGLAGTIVYE. The whole CDR3 sequence is CASSSGLAGTIVYEQYF. The V gene is TRBV4-1, the J gene TRBJ2-7; 13 bases map to TRBD2. The CDR3 end is not reached by the read, which stops 3 residues before it; the germline J gene fills it in. The CDR3 totals 17 residues. Trimming removed 5 bases from V and 4 bases from J; junction bases left unmatched: 11. Germline V gene lookup returns CDR1 MGHRA and CDR2 YSYEKL.